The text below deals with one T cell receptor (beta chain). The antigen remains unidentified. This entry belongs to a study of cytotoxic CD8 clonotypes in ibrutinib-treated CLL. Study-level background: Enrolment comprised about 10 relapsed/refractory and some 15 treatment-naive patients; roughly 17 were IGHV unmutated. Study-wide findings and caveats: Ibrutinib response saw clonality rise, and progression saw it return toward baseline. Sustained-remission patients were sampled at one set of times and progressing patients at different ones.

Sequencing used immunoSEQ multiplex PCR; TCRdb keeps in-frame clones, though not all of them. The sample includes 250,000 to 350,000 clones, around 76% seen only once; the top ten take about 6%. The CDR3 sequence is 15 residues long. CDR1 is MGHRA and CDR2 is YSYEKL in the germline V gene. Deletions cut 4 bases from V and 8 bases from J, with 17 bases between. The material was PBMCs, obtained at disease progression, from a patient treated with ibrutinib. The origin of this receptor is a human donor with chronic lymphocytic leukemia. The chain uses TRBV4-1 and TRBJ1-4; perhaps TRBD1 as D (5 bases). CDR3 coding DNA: TGCGCCAGCAGCCCGGGACGGGGGAGGAAGGAAAAACTGTTTTTT. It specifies CASSPGRGRKEKLFF.